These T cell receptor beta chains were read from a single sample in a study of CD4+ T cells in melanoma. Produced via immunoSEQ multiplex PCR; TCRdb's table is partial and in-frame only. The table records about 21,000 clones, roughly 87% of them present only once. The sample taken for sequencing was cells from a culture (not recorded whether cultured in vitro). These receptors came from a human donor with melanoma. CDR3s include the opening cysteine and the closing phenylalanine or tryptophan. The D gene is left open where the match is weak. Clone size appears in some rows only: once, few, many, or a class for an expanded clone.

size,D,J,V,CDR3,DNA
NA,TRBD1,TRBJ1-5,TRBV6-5,CASSPDRGSNQPQHF,TGTGCCAGCAGTCCTGACAGGGGTAGCAATCAGCCCCAGCATTTT
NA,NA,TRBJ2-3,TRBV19,CASSNQGARVLATDTQYF,TGTGCCAGTAGTAACCAGGGAGCAAGGGTCCTCGCTACAGATACGCAGTATTTT
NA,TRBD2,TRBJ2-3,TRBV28,CASSLYLAGVTDTQYF,TGTGCCAGCAGTTTGTATCTAGCGGGGGTTACAGATACGCAGTATTTT
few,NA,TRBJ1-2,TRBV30,CAWSEEGWSYGYTF,TGTGCCTGGAGTGAGGAGGGATGGAGCTATGGCTACACCTTC
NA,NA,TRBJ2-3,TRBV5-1,CASSPAGPSTDTQYF,TGCGCCAGCAGCCCCGCGGGGCCCAGCACAGATACGCAGTATTTT
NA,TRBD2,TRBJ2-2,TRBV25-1,CASSELRGMNTGELFF,TGTGCCAGCAGTGAACTGCGGGGGATGAACACCGGGGAGCTGTTTTTT
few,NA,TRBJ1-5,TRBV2,CASSGEGQPQHF,TGTGCCAGCAGCGGGGAGGGCCAGCCCCAGCATTTT
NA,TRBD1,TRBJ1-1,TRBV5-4,CASSTRSGTGVVPEAFF,TGTGCCAGCAGCACGAGGTCCGGGACAGGGGTAGTGCCTGAAGCTTTCTTT
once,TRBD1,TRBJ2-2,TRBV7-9,CASSSYTGTGVETGELFF,TGTGCCAGCAGCTCATATACCGGGACAGGGGTTGAAACCGGGGAGCTGTTTTTT
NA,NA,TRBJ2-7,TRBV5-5,CASRTKGGTSPYEQYF,TGTGCCAGCAGGACCAAGGGTGGGACATCTCCCTACGAGCAGTACTTC
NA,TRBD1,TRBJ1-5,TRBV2,CASSEDSGGAKPQHF,TGTGCCAGCAGTGAAGATTCAGGGGGCGCGAAGCCCCAGCATTTT
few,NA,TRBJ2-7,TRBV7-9,CASSFGEQYF,TGTGCCAGCAGCTTCGGCGAGCAGTACTTC
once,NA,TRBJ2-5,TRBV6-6,CASNLIRPGRLGTQYF,TGTGCCAGCAATCTTATCAGGCCGGGTCGACTGGGGACCCAGTACTTC
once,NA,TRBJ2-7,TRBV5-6,CASSFPDGGWGEQYF,TGTGCCAGCAGCTTTCCCGACGGGGGCTGGGGCGAGCAGTACTTC
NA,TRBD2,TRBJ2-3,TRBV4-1,CASSQGRAGGRSNTQYF,TGCGCCAGCAGCCAAGGGAGAGCGGGGGGGCGGTCTAATACGCAGTATTTT
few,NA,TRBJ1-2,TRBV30,CAWSHSGHRFRGYTF,TGTGCCTGGAGTCACTCAGGGCATCGCTTTAGGGGCTACACCTTC
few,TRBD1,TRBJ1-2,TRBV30,CAWVPSGTGVVGYTF,TGTGCCTGGGTGCCGTCCGGGACAGGGGTCGTTGGCTACACCTTC
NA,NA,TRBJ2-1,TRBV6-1,CASSDQFGVEQFF,TGTGCCAGCAGTGACCAGTTTGGGGTTGAGCAGTTCTTC
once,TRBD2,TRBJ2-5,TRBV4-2,CASSQVAGNQETQYF,TGTGCCAGCAGCCAAGTAGCGGGGAACCAAGAGACCCAGTACTTC
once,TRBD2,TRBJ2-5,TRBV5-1,CASSGGGTSGGFQETQYF,TGCGCCAGCAGCGGGGGGGGGACTAGCGGCGGATTCCAAGAGACCCAGTACTTC
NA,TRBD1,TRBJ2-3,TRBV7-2,CASSSGLTGNTDTQYF,TGTGCCAGCAGCTCAGGCCTGACAGGGAACACAGATACGCAGTATTTT
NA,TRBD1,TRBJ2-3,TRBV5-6,CASSRQGSDTQYF,TGTGCCAGCAGCAGACAGGGGTCAGATACGCAGTATTTT
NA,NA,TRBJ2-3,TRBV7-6,CASSFLGGGNPSTDTQYF,TGTGCCAGCAGCTTTTTGGGGGGGGGCAATCCTAGCACAGATACGCAGTATTTT
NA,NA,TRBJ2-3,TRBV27,CASSSTDTQYF,TGTGCCAGCAGTTCCACAGATACGCAGTATTTT
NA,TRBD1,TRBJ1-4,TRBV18,CASSPAGGYEKLFF,TGTGCCAGCTCACCTGCAGGGGGTTATGAAAAACTGTTTTTT
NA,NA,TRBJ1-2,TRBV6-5,CASSYALGGYGYTF,TGTGCCAGCAGTTACGCTCTGGGGGGCTATGGCTACACCTTC
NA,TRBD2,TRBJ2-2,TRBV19,CASITSGGFTGELFF,TGTGCCAGTATTACTAGCGGGGGATTCACCGGGGAGCTGTTTTTT
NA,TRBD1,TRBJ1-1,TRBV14,CASSRRQGNTEAFF,TGTGCCAGCAGCAGACGACAGGGCAACACTGAAGCTTTCTTT
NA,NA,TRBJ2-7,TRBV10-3,CAIRVDSDHYEQYF,TGTGCCATCAGGGTGGACAGCGATCACTACGAGCAGTACTTC
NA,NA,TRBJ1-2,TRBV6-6,CASSYPQSRDGYTF,TGTGCCAGCAGTTACCCTCAATCCAGGGATGGCTACACCTTC
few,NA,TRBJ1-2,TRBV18,CASSVLGRNYGYTF,TGTGCCAGCTCAGTCCTAGGGCGAAACTATGGCTACACCTTC
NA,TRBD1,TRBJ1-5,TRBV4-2,CASSQGLTGDEPQHF,TGTGCCAGCAGCCAAGGACTAACAGGGGACGAGCCCCAGCATTTT
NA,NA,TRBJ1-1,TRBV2,CASRSTEAFF,TGTGCCAGTCGAAGCACTGAAGCTTTCTTT
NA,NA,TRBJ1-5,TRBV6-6,CASSYLENQPQHF,TGTGCCAGCAGTTACTTAGAGAATCAGCCCCAGCATTTT
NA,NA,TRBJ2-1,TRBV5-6,CASSLQGLDEQFF,TGTGCCAGCAGCTTGCAGGGGTTGGATGAGCAGTTCTTC
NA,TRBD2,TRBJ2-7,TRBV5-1,CASSLATSGDYEQYF,TGCGCCAGCAGCTTGGCGACAAGCGGGGACTACGAGCAGTACTTC
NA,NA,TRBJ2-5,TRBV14,CASSQDFEGTQYF,TGTGCCAGCAGCCAAGATTTCGAGGGGACCCAGTACTTC
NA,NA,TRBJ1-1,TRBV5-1,CASSLFGGGQTEAFF,TGCGCCAGCAGCTTGTTCGGGGGCGGACAAACTGAAGCTTTCTTT
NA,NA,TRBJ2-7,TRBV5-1,CASSLRGPQGEQYF,TGCGCCAGCAGCTTGAGAGGACCCCAAGGCGAGCAGTACTTC
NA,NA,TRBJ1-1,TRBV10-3,CAISETGWGEAFF,TGTGCCATCAGTGAGACGGGGTGGGGAGAAGCTTTCTTT
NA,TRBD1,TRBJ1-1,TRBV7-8,CASIPDRMNTEAFF,TGTGCCAGCATCCCGGACAGGATGAACACTGAAGCTTTCTTT
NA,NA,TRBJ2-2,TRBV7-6,CASRLTGTQTSNTGELFF,TGTGCCAGCAGACTAACAGGGACCCAGACTTCGAACACCGGGGAGCTGTTTTTT
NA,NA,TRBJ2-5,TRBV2,CASSPRETQYF,TGTGCCAGCAGTCCCCGGGAGACCCAGTACTTC
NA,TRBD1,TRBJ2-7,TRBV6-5,CASIPGGTGGYEQYF,TGTGCCAGTATACCCGGTGGGACAGGGGGCTACGAGCAGTACTTC
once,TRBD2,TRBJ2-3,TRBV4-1,CASRQAGGPLDTQYF,TGCGCCAGCAGGCAGGCGGGGGGGCCACTGGATACGCAGTATTTT
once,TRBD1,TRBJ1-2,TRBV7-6,CASSAIGTGDGYTF,TGTGCCAGCAGCGCCATCGGGACAGGGGATGGCTACACCTTC
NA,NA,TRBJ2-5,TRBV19,CARVEQETQYF,TGTGCCAGGGTGGAACAAGAGACCCAGTACTTC
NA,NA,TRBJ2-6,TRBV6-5,CASSGANSGANVLTF,TGTGCCAGCAGCGGGGCCAATTCTGGGGCCAACGTCCTGACTTTC
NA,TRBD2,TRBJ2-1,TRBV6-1,CASSVSGPGGQFF,TGTGCCAGCAGTGTCTCGGGGCCGGGGGGGCAGTTCTTC
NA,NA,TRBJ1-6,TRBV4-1,CASSQGTAVWPLHF,TGCGCCAGCAGCCAAGGGACAGCCGTCTGGCCCCTCCACTTT
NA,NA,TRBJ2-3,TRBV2,CASGLAPDTQYF,TGTGCCAGCGGGCTAGCCCCAGATACGCAGTATTTT
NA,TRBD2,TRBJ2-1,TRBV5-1,CASSLGATSGGYNEQFF,TGCGCCAGCAGCTTGGGCGCGACTAGCGGGGGATACAATGAGCAGTTCTTC
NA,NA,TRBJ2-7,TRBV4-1,CASSPGRGSYEQYF,TGCGCCAGCAGCCCGGGGCGGGGCTCCTACGAGCAGTACTTC